The rows below give T cell receptor beta chains drawn from one sample of a study of T cells in Graves' hyperthyroidism and ophthalmopathy. TCRdb re-called the multiplex PCR reads through MiXCR, storing one row per CDR3 protein. This sample has approximately 640,000 distinct CDR3 sequences, with approximately 15% found just once. Sequenced sample: blood. These receptors came from a middle-aged man with Graves' hyperthyroidism. Each CDR3 is given with its conserved first and last residue.

CASSPGLAGHSYEQYF TRBV2
CASRPLAGSSYEQYF TRBV27
CASSGGTGGDTEAFF TRBV6-1
CASSLVSTDPGAFF TRBV7-3
CASSSDTSQLYNSPLHF TRBV7-9
CATSDPRDHYNSPLHF TRBV15
CASTRNRGLPRNEQFF TRBV6-1
CASSEYPGHPSYEQYF TRBV11-2
CASSPGGRMNTEAFF TRBV7-2
CATGSTGDADTQYF TRBV24-1
CASGVRGAGANVLTF TRBV2
CASSPSTGGWTEAFF TRBV28
CASSLGVAGDRTGELFF TRBV6-4
CASSPSGPGRAAYGYTF TRBV7-9
CASSLERVSSYNEQFF TRBV11-2
CASSLAVLRGRLGTEAFF TRBV7-2
CASSIGVGNQPQHF TRBV18